This is a list of T cell receptor beta chains from one sample in a study of T cells in Graves' hyperthyroidism and ophthalmopathy. TCRdb redid the calling of the multiplex PCR reads with MiXCR, one entry per CDR3 protein. Among some 650,000 distinct CDR3 sequences listed, approximately 16% were seen once. Sample: blood. The receptor set was obtained from a middle-aged woman with Graves' ophthalmopathy. Each CDR3 is given without its conserved first and last residue. The order of the fields is CDR3 length, V gene, CDR3 protein.

>13|TRBV10-3
ATSPGRGSYNEQF
>14|TRBV11-2
ASSSRGGLAADTQY
>15|TRBV5-1
ASSSITGTSGPYEQY
>13|TRBV7-8
ASSHGPGDTGELF
>13|TRBV7-8
ASRRSGTDLYEQY
>14|TRBV12-3/TRBV12-4
ASSAPTSGRYNEQF
>10|TRBV5-1
ASHLSEGEQY
>13|TRBV30
AWSTPWPRTDTQY
>10|TRBV6-1
ASSFGVREQY
>14|TRBV7-9
ASSLSGSGKYNEQF
>13|TRBV11-2
ASSPLGTSIDTQY